Below are 26 T cell receptor beta chains sequenced from a single sample in a study of T cell clones after liver transplantation. Only in-frame clones appear in the TCRdb table, and some are missing; sequencing was by immunoSEQ multiplex PCR. The table records 70,000 or so clones, around nine tenths of them present only once. The sequenced sample was CD4+ T cells from blood, obtained before liver transplant. Source of these receptors: a human donor who received a liver transplant.

V is TRBV19 and J is TRBJ2-2, with D unresolved. Trimming took 3 bases from V and 4 from J, leaving 6 bases between them. The CDR3 spans 13 residues. The germline gives CDR1 LNHDA, CDR2 SQIVND (reference sequence). The CDR3 DNA sequence: TGTGCCAGTAGTATGTATTTCACCGGGGAGCTGTTTTTT. Its translation is CASSMYFTGELFF.

This clone turned up a few times. CDR3 loop: CASSPRDPTSDKLFF. The CDR3 DNA reads as TGTGCCAGCTCACCCCGGGACCCTACGTCGGACAAACTGTTTTTT. This chain links TRBV18 with TRBJ1-4, with D tentatively TRBD1 (5 bases). Germline V gene lookup returns CDR1 KGHSH and CDR2 LQKENI. The V end was cut by 3 bases, the J end by 11 bases, with 19 bases between. This CDR3 contains 15 residues.

The chain recombines TRBV27 with TRBJ2-5, with 11 bases matching TRBD2. CDR1 and CDR2 from the germline V gene are MNHEY and SMNVEV (reference sequence). The CDR3 is made up of 20 amino acids. Trimming took 5 bases from V and 2 from J; bases not matched to a gene: 19. This chain's CDR3 is CASSPVRLAGPAFEQETQYF. Here the CDR3 DNA reads TGTGCCAGCAGTCCCGTCCGACTAGCGGGGCCAGCTTTTGAACAAGAGACCCAGTACTTC.

The chain uses TRBV11-2 and TRBJ1-1; D is perhaps TRBD1 (5 bases). This CDR3 spans 14 amino acids. V lost 1 base, J lost 4 bases, and 10 bases lay in between. Germline CDR1 and CDR2: SGHAT and FQNNGV. CDR3 loop: CASSLVRGSTEAFF. As DNA, the CDR3 is TGTGCCAGCAGCTTAGTTAGGGGTTCCACTGAAGCTTTCTTT.

The CDR3 DNA sequence: TGCGCCAGCAGCTTGACAGGGGAAGATACGCAGTATTTT. Translating gives CASSLTGEDTQYF. The chain joins TRBV5-1 to TRBJ2-3, with 7 bases matching TRBD1. Unmatched junction bases numbered 1, after V lost 1 base and J lost 5 bases. The CDR3 totals 13 residues. Germline CDR1 reads SGHRS; CDR2 reads YFSETQ. The full variable domain, its missing parts supplied by reference TRBV5-1 and TRBJ2-3, is KAGVTQTPRYLIKTRGQQVTLSCSPISGHRSVSWYQQTPGQGLQFLFEYFSETQRNKGNFPGRFSGRQFSNSRSEMNVSTLELGDSALYLCASSLTGEDTQYFGPGTRLTVL.

This chain uses TRBV6-5 with TRBJ1-1; TRBD1 might be the D (5 bases). CDR3 size: 14 residues. Germline V lookup: CDR1 MNHEY, CDR2 SVGAGI. Between the trimmed V and J ends, which lost 6 bases and 1 base, there was a span of 12 bases. CDR3 sequence reads: CASRTNTGNTEAFF. CDR3 DNA: TGTGCCAGCAGGACTAATACAGGGAACACTGAAGCTTTCTTT.

This clone was seen more than once but under ten times. This rearrangement joins TRBV5-4 to TRBJ2-2; no reliable D call. The ends were cut back, 4 bases at V and 6 bases at J, with 16 bases in the middle. CDR3 length: 15 residues. In germline, CDR1 is SGHNT, CDR2 YYREEE (reference sequence). CDR3 bases: TGTGCCAGCAGCCTTTATGAGGTATCGGCCGGGGAGCTGTTTTTT. Translated: CASSLYEVSAGELFF.

The chain carries TRBV14 and TRBJ2-1, with 16 bases that match TRBD2. The CDR3 is 20 amino acids. CDR1 is SGHDN and CDR2 is FVKESK in the germline V gene. J lost 2 bases, V lost 2 bases, and 9 bases had no gene match. The CDR3 spells CASSQSGTSGRALAYNEQFF. Written as DNA, the CDR3 is TGTGCCAGCAGCCAAAGCGGGACTAGCGGGAGGGCCCTGGCCTACAATGAGCAGTTCTTC.

J is TRBJ1-2 and V is TRBV6-4; possibly TRBD1 for D (6 bases). Trimming pared 6 bases from V and 4 bases from J, leaving 15 bases between. Looked up from germline, CDR1 is MRHNA and CDR2 is SNTAGT. This CDR3 spans 14 amino acids. This CDR3 is CASSVTGYGYGYTF. CDR3 in DNA: TGTGCCAGCAGCGTTACAGGGTACGGCTATGGCTACACCTTC.

This clone was counted between two and nine times. The rearrangement uses TRBV12-5 and TRBJ2-7; no clear D gene. Germline V gene lookup returns CDR1 LGHNT and CDR2 FRNRAP. V lost 8 bases and J lost 3, with 17 bases in between. This CDR3 comprises 14 residues. CDR3 bases: TGTGCTAGTTCACCCCTGGTGGGAAGCTACGAGCAGTACTTC. This sequence encodes CASSPLVGSYEQYF.

Of note for this clone: In this CDR3 the conserved last residue, phenylalanine or tryptophan, is missing, so a read error is likely. It is unclear where the CDR3 begins or ends on the DNA, so no DNA is shown, and the CDR3 is as TCRdb lists it. J is TRBJ2-3 and V is TRBV2; TRBD2, the table's D call, was not compared with the DNA. CDR1 is SNHLY, CDR2 FYNNEI, per germline. The CDR3 is 12 amino acids in total, end residues counted. The CDR3 protein is CASSEARDYLLV.

The V and J genes are TRBV28 and TRBJ2-5; no clear D. The CDR3 spans 13 residues. V was cut by 5 bases and J by 3 bases, with 10 bases left in between. Germline CDR1 MDHEN, CDR2 SYDVKM. In nucleotides, the CDR3 is TGTGCCAGCAGTCCCCGAAACGAAGAGACCCAGTACTTC. Translation gives CASSPRNEETQYF.

The chain recombines TRBV4-1 with TRBJ1-5; D gene uncertain. The germline CDR1 and CDR2 sequences are MGHRA and YSYEKL. There are 14 residues in the CDR3. Trimming left V 0 bases short and J 1 base short, with 4 bases between. The DNA for the CDR3 is TGCGCCAGCAGCCAAGAGCAAAGCAATCAGCCCCAGCATTTT. Amino acid sequence: CASSQEQSNQPQHF.

V usage is TRBV10-1 and J usage is TRBJ2-7, with 9 bases fitting TRBD1. J was trimmed by 2 bases and V by 9 bases; bases with no gene match: 14. The CDR3 has 16 amino acids. Germline values: CDR1 WNHNN, CDR2 SYGVQD (reference sequence). The CDR3 protein is CARHHTSGTGTYEQYF. The CDR3 region has the DNA TGCGCCAGACACCATACCTCTGGGACAGGGACCTACGAGCAGTACTTC.

The chain couples TRBV28 to TRBJ2-7; D uncertain. The CDR3 extends over 14 amino acids. Trimming took 5 bases from V and 3 from J, leaving 14 bases between them. The germline V gene encodes CDR1 MDHEN and CDR2 SYDVKM. The CDR3: CASSLLPSLYEQYF. The CDR3 DNA reads TGTGCCAGCAGTCTTTTACCCTCCCTCTACGAGCAGTACTTC. Drawing the rest from reference TRBV28 and TRBJ2-7, the complete variable domain is DVKVTQSSRYLVKRTGEKVFLECVQDMDHENMFWYRQDPGLGLRLIYFSYDVKMKEKGDIPEGYSVSREKKERFSLILESASTNQTSMYLCASSLLPSLYEQYFGPGTRLTVT.

This clone occurred once. The V gene is TRBV2, the J gene TRBJ1-6; 7 bases align to TRBD1. The ends lost 6 bases at V and 5 bases at J; junction bases unmatched: 7. The germline gives CDR1 SNHLY, CDR2 FYNNEI. This CDR3 has 15 residues. CDR3 in DNA: TGTGCCAGCAGGCCAGGGGGTCGGAATAATTCACCCCTCCACTTT. This sequence encodes CASRPGGRNNSPLHF. Filled out from reference TRBV2 and TRBJ1-6, the complete variable domain reads EPEVTQTPSHQVTQMGQEVILRCVPISNHLYFYWYRQILGQKVEFLVSFYNNEISEKSEIFDDQFSVERPDGSNFTLKIRSTKLEDSAMYFCASRPGGRNNSPLHFGNGTRLTVT.

This chain uses TRBV28 with TRBJ1-5; 11 bases align to TRBD1. CDR3 length: 15 amino acids. V lost 5 bases to trimming and J lost 3 bases; unmatched junction nucleotides: 3. CDR1 MDHEN and CDR2 SYDVKM come from the germline V gene. Here the CDR3 DNA reads TGTGCCAGCAGTCGGGACAGGGGGGACAATCAGCCCCAGCATTTT. Translated, it gives CASSRDRGDNQPQHF.

The chain recombines TRBV9 with TRBJ2-3; 10 positions match TRBD2. Germline assignment: CDR1 SGDLS and CDR2 YYNGEE. Trimming cost V 3 bases and J 2 bases; bases outside gene matches: 6. The CDR3 covers 16 residues. In DNA form, the CDR3 reads TGTGCCAGCAGCGCCCTAGCGGGAGACAACACAGATACGCAGTATTTT. Translated: CASSALAGDNTDTQYF.

The rearrangement uses TRBV18 and TRBJ1-3; D remains unclear. Germline V lookup: CDR1 KGHSH, CDR2 LQKENI. CDR3 length equals 15 residues. The V end was cut by 6 bases, the J end by 2 bases, with 14 bases between. Here the CDR3 reads CASSQTEMTGNTIYF. The CDR3 DNA reads TGTGCCAGCTCTCAGACTGAGATGACTGGAAACACCATATATTTT.

The DNA of the CDR3 is TGTGCCAGCAGTTACCCGGGACAGGCTAAATTCGAGCAGTACTTC. Its protein product is CASSYPGQAKFEQYF. V and J are TRBV6-5 and TRBJ2-7; TRBD1 matches 8 bases. Looked up from germline, CDR1 is MNHEY and CDR2 is SVGAGI. Trimming cost V 2 bases and J 6 bases; bases outside gene matches: 9. This CDR3 contains 15 residues.

The CDR3, as DNA: TGTGCCAGCAGCCCCTCAGGGGAGAGTGGCTATGGCTACACCTTC. Encoded protein: CASSPSGESGYGYTF. The chain couples TRBV2 to TRBJ1-2; maybe TRBD1 (6 bases). This CDR3 comprises 15 residues. Trimming cost V 6 bases and J 4 bases, with 18 bases left between them. The germline gives CDR1 SNHLY, CDR2 FYNNEI.

This clone was seen a handful of times. The rearrangement joins TRBV5-1 to TRBJ1-5; D not resolved. The germline gives CDR1 SGHRS, CDR2 YFSETQ. The germline V and J ends were trimmed by 4 bases and 4 bases, with 18 bases remaining between them. This CDR3 comprises 16 residues. CDR3 protein: CASSLGGGEENQPQHF. The CDR3 DNA is TGCGCCAGCAGCCTGGGAGGCGGCGAGGAAAATCAGCCCCAGCATTTT. Filled out from reference TRBV5-1 and TRBJ1-5, the complete variable domain reads KAGVTQTPRYLIKTRGQQVTLSCSPISGHRSVSWYQQTPGQGLQFLFEYFSETQRNKGNFPGRFSGRQFSNSRSEMNVSTLELGDSALYLCASSLGGGEENQPQHFGDGTRLSIL.

This sequence joins TRBV28 and TRBJ2-7, with D maybe TRBD2 (6 bases). The CDR3 spans 13 residues. CDR1 MDHEN and CDR2 SYDVKM come from the germline V gene. Trimming removed 4 bases from V and 4 bases from J, with 11 bases in between. The CDR3 sequence: CASSSILAYEQYF. The CDR3 region has the DNA TGTGCCAGCAGTTCCATCCTAGCGTACGAGCAGTACTTC.

This clone has a single count. The rearrangement joins TRBV6-6 to TRBJ2-2; D not resolved. Trimming shortened V by 6 bases and J by 3 bases, and 11 bases separated the two germline ends. The germline gives CDR1 MNHNY, CDR2 SVGAGI (reference sequence). This CDR3 has 14 residues. The CDR3 DNA sequence: TGTGCCAGCAGAATGTATGAGGACACCGGGGAGCTGTTTTTT. Translating it yields CASRMYEDTGELFF.

This clone was observed once. The chain recombines TRBV5-4 with TRBJ2-7; the match to TRBD2 covers 14 bases. The CDR3 is 15 amino acids. Germline CDR1 and CDR2: SGHNT and YYREEE (reference sequence). The junction had 7 bases not matched to a gene; V was cut back by 4 bases and J by 7 bases. CDR3 sequence (DNA): TGTGCCAGCAGCGGGACTAGCGGGAGAGGTGAAGAGCAGTACTTC. As protein: CASSGTSGRGEEQYF. Full variable domain (missing parts from reference TRBV5-4 and TRBJ2-7): ETGVTQSPTHLIKTRGQQVTLRCSSQSGHNTVSWYQQALGQGPQFIFQYYREEENGRGNFPPRFSGLQFPNYSSELNVNALELDDSALYLCASSGTSGRGEEQYFGPGTRLTVT.

The genes are TRBV29-1 and TRBJ1-4; 10 bases are shared with TRBD1. Germline CDR1 reads SQVTM; CDR2 reads ANQGSEA. Trimming cost V 6 bases and J 3 bases; bases outside gene matches: 7. CDR3 length: 15 residues. The CDR3 is CSVARDRGPNEKLFF. CDR3 nucleotides: TGCAGCGTGGCCCGAGACAGGGGGCCTAATGAAAAACTGTTTTTT. The variable domain in full, with the rest retrieved from reference TRBV29-1 and TRBJ1-4, is SAVISQKPSRDICQRGTSLTIQCQVDSQVTMMFWYRQQPGQSLTLIATANQGSEATYESGFVIDKFPISRPNLTFSTLTVSNMSPEDSSIYLCSVARDRGPNEKLFFGSGTQLSVL.